The clone carrying this T cell receptor beta chain was counted between two and nine times. No antigen is known for it. The sample originates from a study of T cell repertoires in cytomegalovirus infection. Between the trimmed V and J ends, which lost 5 bases and 3 bases, there was a span of 10 bases. From germline, CDR1 is MNHNY and CDR2 SVGAGI (reference sequence). The CDR3 has 13 amino acids. Each CDR3 protein gets one entry after TCRdb re-called the reads with MiXCR. Among 900,000 to 950,000 distinct CDR3 sequences listed, approximately 31% were seen once. The clonotype comes from a human donor in good health (CMV status not recorded). Some clones in this sample may be carry-over from other donors' samples. The input for sequencing was cultured CD8+ T cells from PBMCs, taken from culture after CMV antigen stimulation. The V and J genes are TRBV6-6 and TRBJ2-5; D is perhaps TRBD2 (6 bases). The chain's CDR3 is CASSVSGKETQYF. The CDR3 DNA follows: TGTGCCAGCAGTGTTAGCGGAAAAGAGACCCAGTACTTC.